The next 2 T cell receptor beta chains were all read from a single sample in a study of shared clonotypes between healthy human individuals. Profiling relied on immunoSEQ multiplex PCR, and the TCRdb table lists in-frame clones only, not all of them. The sample lists about 2,100,000 clones, roughly 91% occurring once. It was CD45RO-negative cells, positively selected for CCR7, that made up naive CD8 cells, with terminally differentiated effector memory CD45RA+ cells excluded. Sequenced sample: naive CD8+ T cells from PBMCs. These receptors were obtained from a man younger than 35 in good health. Some clones in this sample may be carry-over from other donors' samples.

This clone was counted a few times. V is TRBV4-3 and J is TRBJ1-1; D unclear. This CDR3 region has 14 residues. Trimming shortened V by 3 bases and J by 1 base, and 9 bases separated the two germline ends. From germline, CDR1 is LGHNA and CDR2 YSLEER. DNA of the CDR3: TGCGCCAGCAGCCACGGGCTTACGAACACTGAAGCTTTCTTT. Amino acid sequence: CASSHGLTNTEAFF.

V gene TRBV30 combines with J gene TRBJ1-2; TRBD1 agrees at 10 bases. The CDR3 length is 15 residues. Trimming cost V 4 bases and J 2 bases; bases outside gene matches: 7. Germline loops: CDR1 GTSNPN, CDR2 SVGIG (reference sequence). CDR3 in DNA: TGTGCCTGGACCGAGGGACAGGGGAGCAACTATGGCTACACCTTC. It yields the protein CAWTEGQGSNYGYTF.